This TCR beta chain originates from a study of OX40 agonist ivuxolimab in advanced cancers. As for the study in general: Therapy given before enrollment (anti-PD-1, anti-PD-L1 or anti-CTLA-4) was allowed, and 30% to 50% had some. Overall study findings and caveats: The expanded peripheral T cells' antigen specificity was not determined. On average, CD8+ T cells had more expanded clones than CD4+. Circulating CD4+ and CD8+ T cells showed clonal expansion by week 6 at 0.1 to 3.0 mg/kg.

Clones were sequenced by immunoSEQ multiplex PCR, and TCRdb holds only the in-frame ones, with some missing. The data show approximately 74,000 clones, more than 70% seen once. Germline CDR1 reads SGDLS; CDR2 reads YYNGEE. The V segment lost 4 bases and the J segment 5 bases; nucleotides outside the gene matches: 6. The CDR3 has 16 amino acids. With regard to this clone: The antigen remains undetermined.

V gene TRBV9 combines with J gene TRBJ2-3; 14 nucleotides agree with TRBD2. The sequencing here drew on CD4+ or CD8+ T cells sorted from blood, taken in a trial of the OX40 agonist ivuxolimab. The sequence was obtained from an adult with an advanced solid tumor such as melanoma, head and neck, liver or kidney cancer. In DNA, the CDR3 is TGTGCCAGCAGCCCGGGACTAGCGGGAGTGTTAGATACGCAGTATTTT. Its translation is CASSPGLAGVLDTQYF.